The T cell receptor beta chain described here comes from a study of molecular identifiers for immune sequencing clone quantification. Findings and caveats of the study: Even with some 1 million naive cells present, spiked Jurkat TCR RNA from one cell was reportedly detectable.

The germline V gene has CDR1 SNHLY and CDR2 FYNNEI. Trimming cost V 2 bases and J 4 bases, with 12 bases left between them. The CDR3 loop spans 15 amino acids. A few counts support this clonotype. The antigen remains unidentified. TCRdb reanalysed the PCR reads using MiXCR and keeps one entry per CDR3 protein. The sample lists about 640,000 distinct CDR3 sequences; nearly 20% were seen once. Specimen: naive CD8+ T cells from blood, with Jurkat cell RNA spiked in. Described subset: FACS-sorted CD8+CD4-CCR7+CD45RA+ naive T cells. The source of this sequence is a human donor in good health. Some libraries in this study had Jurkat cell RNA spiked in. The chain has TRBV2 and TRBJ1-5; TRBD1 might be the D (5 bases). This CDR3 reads CASSEIRGTNQPQHF. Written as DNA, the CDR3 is TGTGCCAGCAGTGAAATAAGGGGTACGAATCAGCCCCAGCATTTT.